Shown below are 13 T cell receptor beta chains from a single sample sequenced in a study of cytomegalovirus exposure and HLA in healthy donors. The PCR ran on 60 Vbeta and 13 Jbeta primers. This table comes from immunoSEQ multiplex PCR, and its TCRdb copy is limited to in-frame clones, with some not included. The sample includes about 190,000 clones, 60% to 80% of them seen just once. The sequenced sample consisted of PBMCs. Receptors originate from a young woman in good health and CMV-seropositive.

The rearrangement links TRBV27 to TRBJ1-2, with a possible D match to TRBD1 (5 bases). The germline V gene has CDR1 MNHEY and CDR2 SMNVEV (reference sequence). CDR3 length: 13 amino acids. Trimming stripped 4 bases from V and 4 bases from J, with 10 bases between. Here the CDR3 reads CASSSSGFYGYTF. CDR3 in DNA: TGTGCCAGCAGTTCCTCAGGGTTCTATGGCTACACCTTC.

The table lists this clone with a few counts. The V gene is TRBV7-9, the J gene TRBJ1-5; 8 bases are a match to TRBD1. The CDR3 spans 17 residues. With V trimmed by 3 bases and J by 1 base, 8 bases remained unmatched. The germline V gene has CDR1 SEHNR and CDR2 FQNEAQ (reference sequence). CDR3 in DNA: TGTGCCAGCAGCTTTCGACAGGGGTTTACGAGCAATCAGCCCCAGCATTTT. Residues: CASSFRQGFTSNQPQHF.

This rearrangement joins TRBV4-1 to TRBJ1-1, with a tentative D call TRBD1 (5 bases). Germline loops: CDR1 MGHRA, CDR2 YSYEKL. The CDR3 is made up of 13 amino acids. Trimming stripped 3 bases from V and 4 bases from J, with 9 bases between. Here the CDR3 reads CASSQGGSTEAFF. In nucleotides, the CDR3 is TGCGCCAGCAGCCAGGGGGGTAGCACTGAAGCTTTCTTT.

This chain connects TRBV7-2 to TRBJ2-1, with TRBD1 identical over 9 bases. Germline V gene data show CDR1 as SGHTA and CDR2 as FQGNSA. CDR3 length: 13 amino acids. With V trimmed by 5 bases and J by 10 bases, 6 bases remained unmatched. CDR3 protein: CASSRNDRGEQFF. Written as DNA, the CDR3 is TGTGCCAGCAGCCGAAACGACAGGGGGGAGCAGTTCTTC.

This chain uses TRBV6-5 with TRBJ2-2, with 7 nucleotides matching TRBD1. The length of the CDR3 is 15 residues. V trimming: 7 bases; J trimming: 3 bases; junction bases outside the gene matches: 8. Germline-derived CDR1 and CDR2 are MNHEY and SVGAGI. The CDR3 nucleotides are TGTGCCAGCACATCGGGACAGAGAGACACCGGGGAGCTGTTTTTT. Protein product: CASTSGQRDTGELFF.

This chain's CDR3 is CAGGDRGKETQYF. The CDR3 DNA follows: TGTGCCGGGGGGGACAGGGGGAAAGAGACCCAGTACTTC. The chain recombines TRBV2 with TRBJ2-5, with 11 bases fitting TRBD1. Germline CDR1 is SNHLY and CDR2 is FYNNEI. J gave up 3 bases and V 11 bases, and 5 bases lay outside the gene matches. CDR3 size: 13 residues.

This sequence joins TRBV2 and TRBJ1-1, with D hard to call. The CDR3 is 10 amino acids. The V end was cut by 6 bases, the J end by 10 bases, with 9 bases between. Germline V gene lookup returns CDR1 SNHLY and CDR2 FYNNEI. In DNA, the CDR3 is TGTGCCAGCAGCCAGGTGGGAGCTTTCTTT. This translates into CASSQVGAFF.

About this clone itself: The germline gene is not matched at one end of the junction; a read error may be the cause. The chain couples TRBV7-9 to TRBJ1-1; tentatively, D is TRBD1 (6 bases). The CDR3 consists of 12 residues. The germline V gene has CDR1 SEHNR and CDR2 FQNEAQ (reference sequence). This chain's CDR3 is CSSSVPQGEAFF. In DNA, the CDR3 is TGTTCCAGCAGCGTTCCACAGGGTGAAGCTTTCTTT.

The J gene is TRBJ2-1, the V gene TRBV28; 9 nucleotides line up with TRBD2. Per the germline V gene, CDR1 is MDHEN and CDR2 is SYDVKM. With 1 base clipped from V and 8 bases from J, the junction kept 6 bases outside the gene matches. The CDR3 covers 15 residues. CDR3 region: CASSLSGGGADEQFF. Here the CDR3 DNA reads TGTGCCAGCAGTTTATCGGGCGGGGGGGCAGATGAGCAGTTCTTC.

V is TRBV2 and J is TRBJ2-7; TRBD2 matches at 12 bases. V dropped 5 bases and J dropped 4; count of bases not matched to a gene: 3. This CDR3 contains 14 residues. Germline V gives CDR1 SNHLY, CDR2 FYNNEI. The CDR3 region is CASSLAGGTYEQYF. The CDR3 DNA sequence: TGTGCCAGCAGTCTAGCGGGAGGGACATACGAGCAGTACTTC.

Here the CDR3 reads CAWSSLAGAYEQYF. DNA for the CDR3: TGTGCCTGGAGTTCACTAGCGGGCGCCTACGAGCAGTACTTC. The chain uses TRBV30 and TRBJ2-7, with TRBD2 matching 9 bases. J lost 2 bases, V lost 2 bases, and 4 bases had no gene match. Germline CDR1 and CDR2: GTSNPN and SVGIG (reference sequence). The CDR3 has 14 residues.

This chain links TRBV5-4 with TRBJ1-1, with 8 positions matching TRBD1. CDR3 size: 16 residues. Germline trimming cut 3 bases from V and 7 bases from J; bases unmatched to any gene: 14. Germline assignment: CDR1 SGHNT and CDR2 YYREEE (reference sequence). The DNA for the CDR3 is TGTGCCAGCAGCTCCGCCCAGGGGGCCCAGGGTGGTGAAGCTTTCTTT. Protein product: CASSSAQGAQGGEAFF.

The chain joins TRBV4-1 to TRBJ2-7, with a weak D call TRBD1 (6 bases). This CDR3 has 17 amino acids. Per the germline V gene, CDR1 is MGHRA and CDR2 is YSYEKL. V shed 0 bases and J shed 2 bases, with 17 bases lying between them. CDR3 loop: CASSQDTFEDRAYEQYF. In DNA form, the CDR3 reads TGCGCCAGCAGCCAAGATACCTTTGAGGACAGAGCCTACGAGCAGTACTTC.